The 16 T cell receptor beta chains given below trace back to one sample, sequenced in a study of shared clonotypes between healthy human individuals. The protocol was immunoSEQ multiplex PCR, while the TCRdb copy is restricted to in-frame clones and leaves out a portion. The table records about 710,000 clones, 55% to 80% of them present only once. The sample taken for sequencing was memory CD4+ T cells sorted from blood. As for subset: CD45RA-negative fraction. Receptors were obtained from a woman younger than 45 in good health.

J is TRBJ2-5 and V is TRBV28; 8 bases align to TRBD1. The germline V gene has CDR1 MDHEN and CDR2 SYDVKM. There are 15 residues in the CDR3. V trimming: 0 bases; J trimming: 2 bases; junction bases outside the gene matches: 2. CDR3 sequence reads: CASSLWGTGQETQYF. The DNA for the CDR3 is TGTGCCAGCAGTTTATGGGGGACAGGTCAAGAGACCCAGTACTTC.

This chain links TRBV28 with TRBJ1-1; D remains unclear. V was cut by 8 bases and J by 5 bases, with 15 bases left in between. The CDR3 loop spans 13 amino acids. The V gene's germline CDR1 is MDHEN and CDR2 SYDVKM. The CDR3 is CASRVSLGTEAFF. Written as DNA, the CDR3 is TGTGCCAGCCGGGTCTCCCTAGGGACTGAAGCTTTCTTT.

The chain employs TRBV6-5 and TRBJ2-3, with D possibly being TRBD1 (5 bases). Per germline, CDR1 MNHEY and CDR2 SVGAGI. The germline V and J ends were trimmed by 7 bases and 2 bases, with 13 bases remaining between them. The CDR3 extends over 14 amino acids. This chain's CDR3 is CASKADTPTDTQYF. The CDR3 bases are TGTGCCAGCAAGGCGGACACCCCCACAGATACGCAGTATTTT.

In regard to this clone: The sample has other DNA sequences that encode this CDR3 too. The chain couples TRBV7-9 to TRBJ1-1, with D possibly being TRBD1 (6 bases). This CDR3 comprises 14 residues. Between the trimmed V and J ends, which lost 1 base and 1 base, there was a span of 7 bases. Germline V gene sequence: CDR1 SEHNR, CDR2 FQNEAQ (reference sequence). As DNA, the CDR3 is TGTGCCAGCAGCTTAGGGACAGAGAACACTGAAGCTTTCTTT. It yields the protein CASSLGTENTEAFF. Together with reference TRBV7-9 and TRBJ1-1, the CDR3 gives the full variable domain: DTGVSQNPRHKITKRGQNVTFRCDPISEHNRLYWYRQTLGQGPEFLTYFQNEAQLEKSRLLSDRFSAERPKGSFSTLEIQRTEQGDSAMYLCASSLGTENTEAFFGQGTRLTVV.

The chain combines TRBV5-6 with TRBJ1-4; D is perhaps TRBD1 (5 bases). V dropped 4 bases and J dropped 8 bases, with 15 bases sitting between them. Germline V gives CDR1 SGHDT, CDR2 YYEEEE. The CDR3 is 14 residues long. The CDR3 here is CASSPVGGEEKLFF. CDR3 bases: TGTGCCAGCAGCCCTGTGGGGGGTGAAGAAAAACTGTTTTTT. The complete variable domain, with remaining parts taken from reference TRBV5-6 and TRBJ1-4, reads DAGVTQSPTHLIKTRGQQVTLRCSPKSGHDTVSWYQQALGQGPQFIFQYYEEEERQRGNFPDRFSGHQFPNYSSELNVNALLLGDSALYLCASSPVGGEEKLFFGSGTQLSVL.

About this clone itself: Other DNA variants within this sample encode the same CDR3. The V call is TRBV27, the J call TRBJ2-5; the match to TRBD2 covers 12 bases. With V trimmed by 5 bases and J by 4 bases, 5 bases remained unmatched. CDR1 and CDR2 from the germline V gene are MNHEY and SMNVEV (reference sequence). The CDR3 consists of 15 residues. DNA of the CDR3: TGTGCCAGCAGTGCGCTAGCGGGGGGGGGAGAGACCCAGTACTTC. Translated, it gives CASSALAGGGETQYF.

The J gene is TRBJ2-3, the V gene TRBV7-3, with a weak D call TRBD2 (6 bases). V lost 5 bases and J 1 base, leaving 10 bases between the germline ends. This CDR3 is 14 amino acids long. Germline V gene data show CDR1 as SGHTA and CDR2 as FQGTGA. This CDR3 is CASSQWGGTDTQYF. CDR3 nucleotide sequence: TGTGCCAGCAGCCAGTGGGGGGGCACAGATACGCAGTATTTT.

This clone is a singleton in its sample. The chain combines TRBV27 with TRBJ2-3; 11 bases are shared with TRBD2. This CDR3 has 15 amino acids. Germline V gene sequence: CDR1 MNHEY, CDR2 SMNVEV (reference sequence). Trimming at V came to 7 bases and at J to 11 bases, leaving 14 bases not matched to a gene. CDR3: CASTPVAGGPEEQYF. The CDR3 DNA follows: TGTGCCAGCACTCCGGTAGCGGGAGGGCCGGAAGAGCAGTATTTT.

In the case of this clone: Other DNA variants within this sample encode the same CDR3. This chain's CDR3 is CASSPPGVYEQYF. Written as DNA, the CDR3 is TGTGCCAGCTCACCACCGGGAGTCTACGAGCAGTACTTC. The chain combines TRBV18 with TRBJ2-7; tentative D call: TRBD2 (5 bases). In germline, CDR1 is KGHSH, CDR2 LQKENI. V lost 0 bases to trimming and J lost 3 bases, with 6 bases between them. CDR3 length: 13 residues.

The rearrangement joins TRBV30 to TRBJ2-1; TRBD2 matches 15 bases. V lost 3 bases, J lost 0 bases, and 12 bases stayed unmatched. The germline V gene has CDR1 GTSNPN and CDR2 SVGIG (reference sequence). The CDR3 totals 20 residues. The CDR3 nucleotides read TGTGCCTGGAGCATTCCGGGACTAGCGGGAGGCCCAAGCTCCTACAATGAGCAGTTCTTC. This encodes CAWSIPGLAGGPSSYNEQFF.

The genes are TRBV28 and TRBJ1-4, with D hard to call. CDR1 MDHEN and CDR2 SYDVKM come from the germline V gene. V lost 0 bases, J lost 6 bases, and 11 bases lay in between. The CDR3 has 15 amino acids. CDR3 sequence (DNA): TGTGCCAGCAGTTTATGGGGCAGACTTGATGAAAAACTGTTTTTT. Protein sequence: CASSLWGRLDEKLFF.

The chain carries TRBV11-3 and TRBJ2-7; the match to TRBD1 covers 7 bases. The CDR3 is made up of 13 amino acids. The V and J ends lost 3 bases and 5 bases, in that order; junction bases with no gene match: 4. Per germline, CDR1 SGHNT and CDR2 YENEEA. The CDR3 here is CASSLSGGNEQYF. The CDR3 DNA reads as TGTGCCAGCAGCTTGTCAGGGGGAAACGAGCAGTACTTC.

About this clone itself: This sample includes further DNA sequences coding for the same CDR3. This chain connects TRBV11-3 to TRBJ2-7, with D maybe TRBD2 (6 bases). V was pared by 1 base and J by 2 bases, with 12 bases between. CDR1 is SGHNT and CDR2 is YENEEA in the germline V gene. The CDR3 is 15 amino acids. The CDR3 spells CASSLGSSGAYEQYF. The CDR3 region has the DNA TGTGCCAGCAGCTTAGGGTCATCGGGGGCCTACGAGCAGTACTTC. Combining the CDR3 with reference TRBV11-3 and TRBJ2-7 gives the whole variable domain EAGVVQSPRYKIIEKKQPVAFWCNPISGHNTLYWYLQNLGQGPELLIRYENEEAVDDSQLPKDRFSAERLKGVDSTLKIQPAELGDSAVYLCASSLGSSGAYEQYFGPGTRLTVT.

The chain has TRBV6-6 and TRBJ1-5; the match to TRBD1 covers 8 bases. Per germline, CDR1 MNHNY and CDR2 SVGAGI (reference sequence). J lost 0 bases, V lost 2 bases, and 3 bases had no gene match. This CDR3 has 16 residues. CDR3 DNA sequence: TGTGCCAGCAGTTACCCGACAGGGGATAGCAATCAGCCCCAGCATTTT. Translation: CASSYPTGDSNQPQHF.

CDR3 bases: TGTGCCAGCAGTCAAAGGGGGGTTGATGAAAAACTGTTTTTT. Translation: CASSQRGVDEKLFF. V gene TRBV6-1 combines with J gene TRBJ1-4; the D gene is possibly TRBD1 (6 bases). The ends were cut back, 5 bases at V and 6 bases at J, with 13 bases in the middle. The CDR3 has 14 residues. CDR1 MNHNS and CDR2 SASEGT come from the germline V gene.

The chain uses TRBV2 and TRBJ2-6, with 7 bases that match TRBD1. Germline-derived CDR1 and CDR2 are SNHLY and FYNNEI. The CDR3 has 15 amino acids. With 5 bases clipped from V and 3 bases from J, the junction kept 4 bases outside the gene matches. Here the CDR3 reads CASSTTGVGANVLTF. The CDR3 DNA sequence: TGTGCCAGCAGTACCACAGGGGTTGGGGCCAACGTCCTGACTTTC.